This T cell receptor beta chain was profiled in a study of T cell responses to AZD1222 COVID-19 vaccine. Notes on the study in general: The repertoires were collected only after the peak T cell response. Targeting of unmutated variant regions was reportedly seen in nearly half of spike-specific TCRs. Seropositivity was recorded at baseline in only a handful of AZD1222 recipients.

With regard to this clone: As yet, its antigen is unknown.

Measured with immunoSEQ multiplex PCR; TCRdb has only the in-frame clones, and not every one. The data show 43,000 or so clones, with less than 95% seen just once and 37% held by the top ten. Second-dose timings of about 4 or about 12 weeks were pooled. V was clipped by 1 base and J by 5 bases; unmatched bases: 3. Per germline, CDR1 SGHDN and CDR2 FVKESK. The CDR3 totals 14 residues. The sequences come from peripheral blood, collected 28 days after the second AZD1222 dose. This chain joins TRBV14 and TRBJ2-7, with 9 bases aligning to TRBD1. The source is an adult who received the AZD1222 COVID-19 vaccine. The CDR3 coding sequence is TGTGCCAGCAGCCAAGTGGACAGGGGCGACGAGCAGTACTTC. Translation: CASSQVDRGDEQYF. Full variable domain (rest looked up from reference TRBV14 and TRBJ2-7): EAGVTQFPSHSVIEKGQTVTLRCDPISGHDNLYWYRRVMGKEIKFLLHFVKESKQDESGMPNNRFLAERTGGTYSTLKVQPAELEDSGVYFCASSQVDRGDEQYFGPGTRLTVT.